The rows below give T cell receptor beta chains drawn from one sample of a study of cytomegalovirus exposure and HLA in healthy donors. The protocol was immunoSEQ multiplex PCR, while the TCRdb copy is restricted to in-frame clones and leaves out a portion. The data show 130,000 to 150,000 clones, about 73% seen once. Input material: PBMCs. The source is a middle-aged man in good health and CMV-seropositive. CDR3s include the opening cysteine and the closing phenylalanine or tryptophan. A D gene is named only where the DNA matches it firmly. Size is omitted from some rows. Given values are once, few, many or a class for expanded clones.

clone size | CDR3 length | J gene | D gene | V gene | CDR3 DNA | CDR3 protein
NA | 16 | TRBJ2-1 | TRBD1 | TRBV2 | TGTGCCAGCCTCAGACGACAGGGTACCGAACAGCATGAGCAGTTCTTC | CASLRRQGTEQHEQFF
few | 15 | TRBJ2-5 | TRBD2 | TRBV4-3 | TGCGCCAGCAGCCAAGGACTAGCGTACCAAGAGACCCAGTACTTC | CASSQGLAYQETQYF
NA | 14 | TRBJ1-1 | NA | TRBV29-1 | TGCAGCGTTAATAAGGGAGGACGGGGAACTGAAGCTTTCTTT | CSVNKGGRGTEAFF
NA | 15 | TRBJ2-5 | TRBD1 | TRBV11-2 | TGTGCCAGCAGCTTAGAGACAGGGGTGGGGGAGACCCAGTACTTC | CASSLETGVGETQYF
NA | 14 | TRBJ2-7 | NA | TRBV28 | TGTGCCAGCAGTTTTGCGGGAACGTCCTACGAGCAGTACTTC | CASSFAGTSYEQYF
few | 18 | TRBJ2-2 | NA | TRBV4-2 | TGTGCCAGCAGCCAAGAGGCGAGAAGGACTTTTAACACCGGGGAGCTGTTTTTT | CASSQEARRTFNTGELFF
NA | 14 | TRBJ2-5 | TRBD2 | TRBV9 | TGTGCCAGCAGCGGGGAGGGGAGAGAAGAGACCCAGTACTTC | CASSGEGREETQYF
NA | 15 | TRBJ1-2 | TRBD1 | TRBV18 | TGTGCCAGCTCACCGGGACAGGGGGCAGGCTATGGCTACACCTTC | CASSPGQGAGYGYTF
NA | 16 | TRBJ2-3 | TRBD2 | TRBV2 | TGTGCCAGCCGTCGGATTGGGGGCGGGAGGACAGATACGCAGTATTTT | CASRRIGGGRTDTQYF
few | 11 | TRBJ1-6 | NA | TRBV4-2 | TGTGCCAGCAGTTCAAATTCACCCCTCCACTTT | CASSSNSPLHF
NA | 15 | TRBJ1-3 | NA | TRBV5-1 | TGCGCCAGCAGCTTTCAGGGGCTGCAGGGAAACACCATATATTTT | CASSFQGLQGNTIYF
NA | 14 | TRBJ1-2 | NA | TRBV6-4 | TGTGCCAGCAGCCCTGACTCCCAGGGATATGGCTACACCTTC | CASSPDSQGYGYTF
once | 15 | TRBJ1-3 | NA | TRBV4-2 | TGTGCCAGCAGCCAAGAGGGGGGGCCCGGAAACACCATATATTTT | CASSQEGGPGNTIYF
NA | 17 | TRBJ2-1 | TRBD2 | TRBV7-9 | TGTGCCAGCAGCTACCGGACTAGCGGGAGGGCCCGGAATGAGCAGTTCTTC | CASSYRTSGRARNEQFF